Listed here are 31 T cell receptor beta chains from one sample, sequenced in a study of blood T cell repertoires in COVID-19. Profiling relied on immunoSEQ multiplex PCR, and the TCRdb table lists in-frame clones only, not all of them. There are under 300,000 clones in the sample; 70% to 85% occur only once, and 4.9% lies in the top ten. Sequenced material: peripheral blood. These receptors were collected from a woman of 80 years or more with active or convalescent COVID-19.

V is TRBV4-1 and J is TRBJ2-1, with D uncertain. Germline V gives CDR1 MGHRA, CDR2 YSYEKL. This CDR3 has 15 residues. V was clipped by 4 bases and J by 0 bases, with 10 bases between them. CDR3 sequence (DNA): TGCGCCAGCAGCCCCTCCTGGAGCTCCTACAATGAGCAGTTCTTC. This gives the protein CASSPSWSSYNEQFF.

The J gene is TRBJ1-2, the V gene TRBV3-1 (or the pseudogene TRBV3-2), with D uncertain. CDR3 length: 13 residues. Trimming removed 4 bases from V and 8 bases from J, with 14 bases in between. The germline gives CDR1 LGHDT, CDR2 YNNKEL (reference sequence). The CDR3 reads CASSLNVGAGYTF. CDR3 nucleotide sequence: TGTGCCAGCAGCCTAAATGTGGGAGCCGGCTACACCTTC.

The chain employs TRBV2 and TRBJ2-7; no reliable D call. CDR1 and CDR2 from the germline V gene are SNHLY and FYNNEI. The CDR3 totals 11 residues. The V and J ends lost 5 bases and 1 base respectively, with 3 bases between them. This CDR3 is CASSTSYEQYF. Here the CDR3 DNA reads TGTGCCAGCAGTACTTCCTACGAGCAGTACTTC.

J is TRBJ1-2 and V is TRBV18; 10 bases align to TRBD1. CDR1 is KGHSH and CDR2 is LQKENI in the germline V gene. V was pared by 6 bases and J by 4 bases, with 8 bases of the junction left unmatched. This CDR3 is built from 15 residues. CDR3 sequence: CASSRDRGHLYGYTF. The CDR3 DNA reads TGTGCCAGCTCGCGGGACAGGGGCCATCTCTATGGCTACACCTTC.

The chain joins TRBV2 to TRBJ1-5; D gene uncertain. CDR3 size: 13 residues. The V gene lost 1 base and the J gene lost 9 bases, with 10 bases spanning the gap. Germline V CDR1 and CDR2: SNHLY, FYNNEI. Here the CDR3 reads CASSEGGRAPQHF. DNA of the CDR3: TGTGCCAGCAGTGAAGGTGGGCGTGCGCCCCAGCATTTT.

In this sample, this clone turned up a few times. The chain carries TRBV5-6 and TRBJ1-2, with TRBD1 matching over 7 bases. CDR1 SGHDT and CDR2 YYEEEE come from the germline V gene. V was clipped by 4 bases and J by 2 bases; unmatched bases: 5. CDR3 size: 14 residues. The CDR3 region has the DNA TGTGCCAGCAGCCTCGGGACAGTCAACTATGGCTACACCTTC. This gives the protein CASSLGTVNYGYTF. The entire variable domain, with the rest obtained from reference TRBV5-6 and TRBJ1-2, is as follows: DAGVTQSPTHLIKTRGQQVTLRCSPKSGHDTVSWYQQALGQGPQFIFQYYEEEERQRGNFPDRFSGHQFPNYSSELNVNALLLGDSALYLCASSLGTVNYGYTFGSGTRLTVV.

As regards this clone: Other nucleotide sequences from this sample produce the same CDR3. DNA for the CDR3: TGCGCCAGCAGCTTGGGACAGGGAGATGGCTACACCTTC. Amino acids: CASSLGQGDGYTF. This chain connects TRBV5-1 to TRBJ1-2, with 7 positions matching TRBD1. Germline CDR1 reads SGHRS; CDR2 reads YFSETQ. V dropped 0 bases and J dropped 6; count of bases not matched to a gene: 2. The CDR3 spans 13 residues.

The chain recombines TRBV6-2 or TRBV6-3 with TRBJ2-3; a possible D gene is TRBD2 (6 bases). Trimming shortened V by 6 bases and J by 6 bases, and 16 bases separated the two germline ends. The CDR3 is 14 amino acids. Looked up from germline, CDR1 is MNHEY and CDR2 is SVGEGT. The CDR3 bases are TGTGCCAGCAGCCGCTCGGGGGAATGGGATACGCAGTATTTT. As protein: CASSRSGEWDTQYF.

This clone was seen a few times. This chain joins TRBV7-7 and TRBJ2-7; D is possibly TRBD1 (7 bases). CDR3 size: 15 residues. The V end lost 0 bases, the J end lost 2 bases, and 11 bases lay between the germline ends. Germline V gene data show CDR1 as SSHAT and CDR2 as FNYEAQ (reference sequence). CDR3 residues: CASSLAPGGTYEQYF. In DNA form, the CDR3 reads TGTGCCAGCAGCTTAGCGCCAGGGGGGACCTACGAGCAGTACTTC. Full variable domain (remainder filled in from reference TRBV7-7 and TRBJ2-7): GAGVSQSPRYKVTKRGQDVTLRCDPISSHATLYWYQQALGQGPEFLTYFNYEAQPDKSGLPSDRFSAERPEGSISTLTIQRTEQRDSAMYRCASSLAPGGTYEQYFGPGTRLTVT.

This chain connects TRBV5-1 to TRBJ2-1, with 14 bases fitting TRBD2. V lost 4 bases and J lost 3; bases outside the gene matches: 3. The CDR3 extends over 16 amino acids. From germline, CDR1 is SGHRS and CDR2 YFSETQ. The CDR3 reads CASSAGLAGDYNEQFF. The CDR3 region has the DNA TGCGCCAGCAGCGCGGGACTAGCGGGGGACTACAATGAGCAGTTCTTC.

V and J are TRBV19 and TRBJ1-2; no clear D gene. Germline CDR1 and CDR2: LNHDA and SQIVND (reference sequence). The germline V and J ends were trimmed by 4 bases and 1 base, with 16 bases remaining between them. This CDR3 has 16 amino acids. The CDR3, as DNA: TGTGCCAGTAGTAAGGGAGCAGAGACACATAACTATGGCTACACCTTC. Translation gives CASSKGAETHNYGYTF.

The chain joins TRBV24-1 to TRBJ2-2, with a tentative D call TRBD2 (6 bases). Per germline, CDR1 KGHDR and CDR2 SFDVKD. Between the trimmed V and J ends, which lost 11 bases and 0 bases, there was a span of 12 bases. The CDR3 sequence is 14 residues long. The CDR3 sequence is CAIAAGPNTGELFF. CDR3 nucleotide sequence: TGTGCCATAGCGGCAGGCCCGAACACCGGGGAGCTGTTTTTT.

The V gene is TRBV30, the J gene TRBJ1-1; D perhaps matches TRBD1 (5 bases). The V gene's germline CDR1 is GTSNPN and CDR2 SVGIG (reference sequence). Trimming left V 1 base short and J 11 bases short, with 11 bases between. The CDR3 has 11 amino acids. CDR3 loop: CAWSAAGWAFF. Here the CDR3 DNA reads TGTGCCTGGAGTGCGGCAGGGTGGGCTTTCTTT. The full variable domain, completed using reference TRBV30 and TRBJ1-1, is SQTIHQWPATLVQPVGSPLSLECTVEGTSNPNLYWYRQAAGRGLQLLFYSVGIGQISSEVPQNLSASRPQDRQFILSSKKLLLSDSGFYLCAWSAAGWAFFGQGTRLTVV.

V gene TRBV5-6 combines with J gene TRBJ2-6; 8 bases are a match to TRBD1. The V gene's germline CDR1 is SGHDT and CDR2 YYEEEE. The CDR3 extends over 18 amino acids. The V segment lost 4 bases and the J segment 0 bases; nucleotides outside the gene matches: 9. The CDR3 DNA reads TGTGCCAGCAGCCTAACCGGGACAGGCCTCTCTGGGGCCAACGTCCTGACTTTC. It translates to CASSLTGTGLSGANVLTF.

The chain links TRBV6-6 to TRBJ1-5, with 7 bases that match TRBD1. The CDR3 extends over 16 amino acids. From germline, CDR1 is MNHNY and CDR2 SVGAGI (reference sequence). Unmatched junction bases numbered 6, after V lost 2 bases and J lost 2 bases. The CDR3 loop is CASSYAQGLGNQPQHF. For the CDR3, the DNA is TGTGCCAGCAGTTACGCACAGGGGCTGGGCAATCAGCCCCAGCATTTT.

The chain employs TRBV11-2 and TRBJ1-1; D unclear. The CDR3 is made up of 14 amino acids. The germline CDR1 and CDR2 sequences are SGHAT and FQNNGV. The germline V and J ends were trimmed by 5 bases and 3 bases, with 13 bases remaining between them. DNA of the CDR3: TGTGCCAGCAGCGTGGGAGGGAGGGACACTGAAGCTTTCTTT. This codes for CASSVGGRDTEAFF.

The chain couples TRBV7-9 to TRBJ1-2, with D unresolved. This CDR3 has 13 residues. Trimming pared 1 base from V and 4 bases from J, leaving 7 bases between. The V gene's germline CDR1 is SEHNR and CDR2 FQNEAQ (reference sequence). The CDR3 loop reads CASSLVPSYGYTF. The CDR3 bases are TGTGCCAGCAGCTTAGTACCGAGCTATGGCTACACCTTC.

This chain joins TRBV7-8 and TRBJ2-7, with D possibly matching TRBD2 (5 bases). From germline, CDR1 is SGHVS and CDR2 FQNEAQ. The CDR3 contains 15 residues. V was cut by 2 bases and J by 1 base, with 12 bases left in between. CDR3 sequence reads: CASSLMSGISYEQYF. The CDR3 coding sequence is TGTGCCAGCAGCTTAATGTCGGGAATTTCCTACGAGCAGTACTTC.

V usage is TRBV18 and J usage is TRBJ1-6; a weak D match, TRBD1 (5 bases). There are 19 residues in the CDR3. V lost 2 bases and J 0 bases, leaving 17 bases between the germline ends. The germline gives CDR1 KGHSH, CDR2 LQKENI. Here the CDR3 reads CASSPVKSGTSSYNSPLHF. CDR3 coding DNA: TGTGCCAGCTCACCAGTAAAGTCAGGGACTAGCTCCTATAATTCACCCCTCCACTTT.

The CDR3 protein is CASSEGSPRDYGYTF. The CDR3, as DNA: TGTGCCAGCAGTGAAGGGTCACCCCGGGACTATGGCTACACCTTC. The chain recombines TRBV2 with TRBJ1-2; D remains ambiguous. With 1 base removed from V and 3 bases from J, the gap between germline ends came to 12 bases. CDR1 and CDR2 (germline): SNHLY, FYNNEI. The CDR3 is 15 amino acids.

This clone was found a few times. The CDR3 does not close with the conserved phenylalanine or tryptophan, likely indicating a read error. The limits of the CDR3 on the DNA are not certain, so only TCRdb's listed CDR3 is given. The chain couples TRBV12-3 or TRBV12-4 to TRBJ1-2; the listed D gene, TRBD1, was not tested against the DNA. The CDR3 numbers 12 amino acids, ends counted. This chain's CDR3 is CASSHLTGALSY.

This chain links TRBV28 with TRBJ2-3; 12 nucleotides line up with TRBD2. The CDR3 sequence is 16 residues long. CDR1 and CDR2 (germline): MDHEN, SYDVKM. The J segment lost 5 bases and the V segment lost 4 bases, leaving 7 bases of the junction unmatched. This CDR3 reads CASSSSSGGAGDTQYF. The CDR3 bases are TGTGCCAGCAGTTCCTCTAGCGGGGGGGCCGGAGATACGCAGTATTTT.

This clone has only one observation. The same CDR3 can be traced to other DNA sequences in this sample. V usage is TRBV5-1 and J usage is TRBJ2-2, with D possibly matching TRBD1 (6 bases). CDR1 SGHRS and CDR2 YFSETQ come from the germline V gene. The CDR3 loop spans 16 amino acids. Between the trimmed V and J ends, which lost 3 bases and 0 bases, there was a span of 12 bases. CDR3 amino acids: CASSSTGTPNTGELFF. As DNA, the CDR3 is TGCGCCAGCAGCTCCACCGGGACACCGAACACCGGGGAGCTGTTTTTT.

The chain is built from TRBV7-9 and TRBJ2-2; 10 nucleotides align to TRBD2. V gave up 8 bases and J gave up 7 bases; unmatched junction bases: 7. Germline V gene lookup returns CDR1 SEHNR and CDR2 FQNEAQ (reference sequence). The CDR3 has 14 residues. CDR3 residues: CASLVAGGNGELFF. CDR3 nucleotides: TGTGCCAGCCTTGTAGCGGGAGGAAACGGGGAGCTGTTTTTT.

The sample holds a few counts of this clone. V and J are TRBV6-2 or TRBV6-3 and TRBJ2-7; possibly TRBD2 for D (5 bases). The V gene lost 6 bases and the J gene lost 3 bases, with 12 bases spanning the gap. The length of the CDR3 is 13 residues. Germline V CDR1 and CDR2: MNHEY, SVGEGT. The CDR3 loop is CASSSMGSYEQYF. The CDR3 DNA sequence: TGTGCCAGCAGCTCAATGGGGAGCTACGAGCAGTACTTC.

The chain carries TRBV5-4 and TRBJ2-6; 7 positions match TRBD1. V was pared by 3 bases and J by 2 bases, with 5 bases of the junction left unmatched. From germline, CDR1 is SGHNT and CDR2 YYREEE (reference sequence). There are 16 residues in the CDR3. CDR3 in DNA: TGTGCCAGCAGCTCAAACAGGGGAACTGGGGCCAACGTCCTGACTTTC. Its translation is CASSSNRGTGANVLTF.

V is TRBV19 and J is TRBJ2-7, with TRBD1 matching 9 bases. This CDR3 has 16 amino acids. Trimming took 3 bases from V and 5 from J; bases not matched to a gene: 11. Germline V gene data show CDR1 as LNHDA and CDR2 as SQIVND (reference sequence). The CDR3 reads CASSIRFGQGFNEQYF. The CDR3 DNA reads TGTGCCAGTAGTATCCGCTTTGGACAGGGGTTCAACGAGCAGTACTTC.

V gene TRBV6-5 combines with J gene TRBJ1-5; 12 nucleotides line up with TRBD1. Germline V gene data show CDR1 as MNHEY and CDR2 as SVGAGI. The CDR3 length is 15 residues. V lost 5 bases, J lost 6 bases, and 5 bases stayed unmatched. This chain's CDR3 is CASSPGQGAPQPQHF. For the CDR3, the DNA is TGTGCCAGCAGTCCGGGACAGGGGGCTCCTCAGCCCCAGCATTTT.

CDR3 protein: CASSFGGGEVGELFF. The CDR3 bases are TGTGCCAGCAGTTTTGGTGGGGGGGAAGTCGGGGAGCTGTTTTTT. The rearrangement links TRBV28 to TRBJ2-2; TRBD2 aligns across 7 bases. Germline CDR1 reads MDHEN; CDR2 reads SYDVKM. This CDR3 region has 15 residues. Trimming took 3 bases from V and 7 from J; bases not matched to a gene: 8.

The chain is built from TRBV6-2 or TRBV6-3 and TRBJ2-1; D might be TRBD2 (6 bases). This CDR3 contains 19 residues. Trimming removed 0 bases from V and 4 bases from J, with 22 bases in between. The germline V gene has CDR1 MNHEY and CDR2 SVGEGT. Here the CDR3 reads CASSYSIHLRWEVYNEQFF. In DNA, the CDR3 is TGTGCCAGCAGTTACTCGATCCACCTCCGGTGGGAGGTGTACAATGAGCAGTTCTTC.

CDR3 DNA sequence: TGCGCCAGCAGTGCCGGGACAGGGGTCATTAACTATGGCTACACCTTC. Translation gives CASSAGTGVINYGYTF. The chain is built from TRBV5-1 and TRBJ1-2; TRBD1 matches at 10 bases. V was clipped by 5 bases and J by 1 base; unmatched bases: 8. Per the germline V gene, CDR1 is SGHRS and CDR2 is YFSETQ. The CDR3 is made up of 16 amino acids.